One and the same sample provided the 18 T cell receptor beta chains below, sequenced in a study of T cells after yellow fever vaccination. TCRdb redid the calling of the 5' RACE reads with MiXCR, one entry per CDR3 protein. The repertoire consists of 200,000 to 300,000 distinct CDR3 sequences, with 10% to 15% occurring once and the leading ten covering 0.4% to 0.55%. The specimen was CD4+ T cells sorted from PBMCs, collected 45 days after the yellow fever booster vaccination. Receptors originate from a young man who received the YFV17D yellow fever vaccine.

The rearrangement uses TRBV29-1 and TRBJ1-1; D remains ambiguous. CDR3 length: 14 residues. Between the trimmed V and J ends, which lost 5 bases and 0 bases, there was a span of 13 bases. The germline CDR1 and CDR2 sequences are SQVTM and ANQGSEA. In nucleotides, the CDR3 is TGCAGCGTTCGGGCGGGAACGGTGAACACTGAAGCTTTCTTT. This gives the protein CSVRAGTVNTEAFF.

The chain carries TRBV18 and TRBJ1-1, with 8 bases fitting TRBD1. Germline CDR1 KGHSH, CDR2 LQKENI. V dropped 2 bases and J dropped 8; count of bases not matched to a gene: 4. This CDR3 is 13 amino acids long. CDR3 sequence (DNA): TGTGCCAGCTCACCAGGAAGGGACAGGGAAGCTTTCTTT. Its protein is CASSPGRDREAFF.

This clonotype has a handful of counts. The chain is built from TRBV20-1 and TRBJ2-5; 9 nucleotides match TRBD2. This CDR3 comprises 17 residues. The germline V gene encodes CDR1 DFQATT and CDR2 SNEGSKA (reference sequence). The V gene end was trimmed by 0 bases and the J gene end by 5 bases; junction bases not matched to a gene: 13. This chain's CDR3 is CSARDSRVGTSLETQYF. In DNA form, the CDR3 reads TGCAGTGCTAGAGATTCGAGGGTAGGGACTAGCCTGGAGACCCAGTACTTC.

This chain connects TRBV3-1 to TRBJ2-5, with 7 bases identical to TRBD2. This CDR3 has 15 residues. CDR1 and CDR2 from the germline V gene are LGHDT and YNNKEL (reference sequence). V lost 2 bases, J lost 2 bases, and 5 bases stayed unmatched. The CDR3 loop reads CASSQPSGVQETQYF. For the CDR3, the DNA is TGTGCCAGCAGCCAACCTAGCGGAGTGCAAGAGACCCAGTACTTC.

The J gene is TRBJ2-5, the V gene TRBV4-3; possible D gene TRBD2, 5 bases. The CDR3 runs to 15 residues. The germline CDR1 and CDR2 sequences are LGHNA and YSLEER. V was pared by 4 bases and J by 4 bases, with 16 bases between. DNA of the CDR3: TGCGCCAGCAGCCGCCGCGCAGCAGGAGGAGAGACCCAGTACTTC. It yields the protein CASSRRAAGGETQYF.

A few counts support this clonotype. V is TRBV7-2 and J is TRBJ2-3; D gene uncertain. Germline loops: CDR1 SGHTA, CDR2 FQGNSA. V gave up 5 bases and J gave up 4 bases, with 19 bases separating them. The CDR3 is 16 residues long. The CDR3 is CASSTRRSGSSDTQYF. CDR3 nucleotide sequence: TGTGCCAGCAGCACCCGGAGAAGTGGTAGCTCAGATACGCAGTATTTT.

About this clonotype: Being one base from a much bigger clone, this may be a read error. The J gene is TRBJ2-7, the V gene TRBV6-4; 12 nucleotides line up with TRBD2. This CDR3 spans 18 amino acids. Germline-derived CDR1 and CDR2 are MRHNA and SNTAGT. The CDR3 nucleotides read TGTGCCAGCAGTCACTCCGTTTCGGCTAGCGGGAGGGCCGGGGAGCAGTACTTC. As protein: CASSHSVSASGRAGEQYF.

Many counts were recorded for this clonotype. The chain joins TRBV6-6 to TRBJ2-7; D call uncertain. The CDR3 sequence is 13 residues long. Trimming removed 4 bases from V and 0 bases from J, with 7 bases in between. The germline V gene encodes CDR1 MNHNY and CDR2 SVGAGI (reference sequence). The CDR3 loop is CASSSPGSYEQYF. CDR3 nucleotide sequence: TGTGCCAGCAGTTCCCCCGGCTCCTACGAGCAGTACTTC.

Only a few counts were recorded for this clonotype. The rearrangement joins TRBV12-3 or TRBV12-4 to TRBJ1-3; D not resolved. The CDR3 totals 14 residues. V lost 3 bases and J lost 1, with 7 bases in between. The DNA of the CDR3 is TGTGCCAGCAGTTTCGTGGAGTCTGGAAACACCATATATTTT. Residues: CASSFVESGNTIYF.

The rearrangement joins TRBV7-2 to TRBJ2-1; D could derive from TRBD1 or TRBD2 (5 bases each). This CDR3 contains 14 residues. V lost 5 bases and J lost 6, with 14 bases in between. Germline V lookup: CDR1 SGHTA, CDR2 FQGNSA. As DNA, the CDR3 is TGTGCCAGCAGCCGGGACCCTTGGGCCAATGAGCAGTTCTTC. Protein: CASSRDPWANEQFF.

This clonotype has a handful of counts. The chain links TRBV5-1 to TRBJ2-3; D is undetermined. V dropped 0 bases and J dropped 6 bases, with 14 bases sitting between them. Germline V gene sequence: CDR1 SGHRS, CDR2 YFSETQ. The CDR3 has 15 amino acids. CDR3 in amino acids: CASSLAQIVTDTQYF. The CDR3 nucleotides read TGCGCCAGCAGCTTGGCCCAGATCGTCACCGATACGCAGTATTTT.

This chain links TRBV5-1 with TRBJ2-6; 7 positions agree with TRBD1. V lost 5 bases and J lost 4; bases outside the gene matches: 6. CDR1 is SGHRS, CDR2 YFSETQ, per germline. CDR3 length: 15 residues. The CDR3 region has the DNA TGCGCCAGCAGTTCCGGGACAGCCGGGGCCAACGTCCTGACTTTC. Residues: CASSSGTAGANVLTF. The full variable domain, with the rest looked up from reference TRBV5-1 and TRBJ2-6, is KAGVTQTPRYLIKTRGQQVTLSCSPISGHRSVSWYQQTPGQGLQFLFEYFSETQRNKGNFPGRFSGRQFSNSRSEMNVSTLELGDSALYLCASSSGTAGANVLTFGAGSRLTVL.

This clonotype was counted many times. The genes are TRBV27 and TRBJ2-5; a possible D gene is TRBD1 (5 bases). This CDR3 is built from 12 residues. V lost 5 bases and J 7 bases, leaving 11 bases between the germline ends. The germline V gene has CDR1 MNHEY and CDR2 SMNVEV (reference sequence). CDR3 DNA sequence: TGTGCCAGCAGTGGCTTCCAGGGGACCCAGTACTTC. Translated: CASSGFQGTQYF.

This clonotype was observed a few times. This sequence joins TRBV3-1 and TRBJ1-2, with unresolved D. V lost 4 bases to trimming and J lost 5 bases, with 14 bases between them. Germline loops: CDR1 LGHDT, CDR2 YNNKEL (reference sequence). The length of the CDR3 is 14 residues. CDR3 in amino acids: CASSPRRIGYGYTF. CDR3 in DNA: TGTGCCAGCAGCCCCCGTCGTATCGGTTATGGCTACACCTTC.

This clonotype was detected many times. The chain joins TRBV6-5 to TRBJ2-1; D is ambiguous. The CDR3 is 15 amino acids. V dropped 0 bases and J dropped 0 bases, with 6 bases sitting between them. CDR1 is MNHEY, CDR2 SVGAGI, per germline. CDR3 sequence: CASSYSWSSYNEQFF. The CDR3 bases are TGTGCCAGCAGTTACTCTTGGAGCTCCTACAATGAGCAGTTCTTC.

This sequence joins TRBV7-6 and TRBJ2-6, with 14 bases that match TRBD2. Trimming removed 2 bases from V and 2 bases from J; junction bases left unmatched: 11. The CDR3 is made up of 21 amino acids. The germline V gene has CDR1 SGHVS and CDR2 FNYEAQ. Written as DNA, the CDR3 is TGTGCCAGCAGCTTATGGGGACTAGCGGGAGCGGGGTTAGCTGGGGCCAACGTCCTGACTTTC. Its protein is CASSLWGLAGAGLAGANVLTF. Full variable domain (rest looked up from reference TRBV7-6 and TRBJ2-6): GAGVSQSPRYKVTKRGQDVALRCDPISGHVSLYWYRQALGQGPEFLTYFNYEAQQDKSGLPNDRFSAERPEGSISTLTIQRTEQRDSAMYRCASSLWGLAGAGLAGANVLTFGAGSRLTVL.

This clonotype was counted a few times. The chain joins TRBV28 to TRBJ2-5, with D possibly TRBD1 on 6 matching bases. V shed 7 bases and J shed 2 bases, with 11 bases lying between them. The germline V gene encodes CDR1 MDHEN and CDR2 SYDVKM. CDR3 size: 13 residues. CDR3 nucleotides: TGTGCCAGCATCGGTCAGGGGCAAGAGACCCAGTACTTC. It codes for CASIGQGQETQYF. The entire variable domain, with the rest obtained from reference TRBV28 and TRBJ2-5, is as follows: DVKVTQSSRYLVKRTGEKVFLECVQDMDHENMFWYRQDPGLGLRLIYFSYDVKMKEKGDIPEGYSVSREKKERFSLILESASTNQTSMYLCASIGQGQETQYFGPGTRLLVL.

This clonotype was seen many times. This sequence joins TRBV6-5 and TRBJ2-7; TRBD1 might be the D (6 bases). Trimming shortened V by 0 bases and J by 2 bases, and 17 bases separated the two germline ends. The CDR3 totals 17 residues. Germline values: CDR1 MNHEY, CDR2 SVGAGI. CDR3 sequence (DNA): TGTGCCAGCAGTTACTCGGCAGGGGCGGGCCTTCCCTACGAGCAGTACTTC. Translating it yields CASSYSAGAGLPYEQYF.